This T cell receptor beta chain was identified in a study of CXCR3-negative and CXCR3-positive naive CD8 T cells. The CDR3 contains 13 residues. CDR1 is SGHRS, CDR2 YFSETQ, per germline. Naive CD8+ T cells displayed a CD45RO-CCR7+CD27+CD95- phenotype. Notes on this clonotype: What it binds is not known.

Findings and limits, study-wide: Memory cells diverged, while naive CXCR3-positive and CXCR3-negative cells had similar TRBV-TRBJ usage. Hydrophobicity was higher for TRB CDR3s found in CXCR3-positive naive cells than in CXCR3-negative naive cells.

The TRB cDNA libraries were prepared by 5' RACE with UMI labels. TCRdb reprocessed the 5' RACE reads; each CDR3 protein has one entry and no DNA is given. This listing includes 75,000 or so distinct CDR3 sequences. The sequencing input was naive CXCR3- CD8+ T cells from blood. The subset is: CD45RO-CCR7+CD27+CD95- naive CD8+ T cells lacking CXCR3 (TNR3-). The clonotype was recovered from a human donor in good health. Some clones in this sample may be carry-over from other donors' samples. The chain uses TRBV5-1 and TRBJ1-1. The CDR3 here is CASSLPLNTEAFF. The full variable domain, rest sourced from reference TRBV5-1 and TRBJ1-1, is KAGVTQTPRYLIKTRGQQVTLSCSPISGHRSVSWYQQTPGQGLQFLFEYFSETQRNKGNFPGRFSGRQFSNSRSEMNVSTLELGDSALYLCASSLPLNTEAFFGQGTRLTVV.